These 9 T cell receptor beta chains came from one sample sequenced in a study of blood T cell repertoires in COVID-19. Method: immunoSEQ multiplex PCR; TCRdb's copy keeps in-frame clones and lacks some. The table includes roughly 180,000 clones, approximately 90% detected once. The sequenced material came from peripheral blood. Receptors were obtained from a man aged 18 to 30 with acute or convalescent COVID-19.

The chain combines TRBV6-1 with TRBJ1-5, with 8 bases aligning to TRBD1. Germline V lookup: CDR1 MNHNS, CDR2 SASEGT. The trim removed 3 bases at V and 6 bases at J, leaving 7 bases unmatched. This CDR3 region has 15 residues. CDR3 nucleotides: TGTGCCAGCAGTGACCGTGGACAGGGATTTCAGCCCCAGCATTTT. This encodes CASSDRGQGFQPQHF.

In this sample, this clone turned up a few times. The chain combines TRBV7-8 with TRBJ2-7, with D unresolved. The V and J ends lost 1 base and 11 bases respectively, with 15 bases between them. Germline V gene sequence: CDR1 SGHVS, CDR2 FQNEAQ. This CDR3 contains 13 residues. The CDR3 sequence: CASSLDGQPDEYV. The CDR3 DNA sequence: TGTGCCAGCAGCTTAGATGGGCAGCCCGATGAGTACGTC.

The V call is TRBV5-1, the J call TRBJ1-2; maybe TRBD1 (5 bases). This CDR3 spans 13 amino acids. The ends were cut back, 4 bases at V and 4 bases at J, with 11 bases in the middle. Germline values: CDR1 SGHRS, CDR2 YFSETQ. As DNA, the CDR3 is TGCGCCAGCAGCCCCGGACAACTCTATGGCTACACCTTC. Its protein product is CASSPGQLYGYTF. Full variable domain (rest looked up from reference TRBV5-1 and TRBJ1-2): KAGVTQTPRYLIKTRGQQVTLSCSPISGHRSVSWYQQTPGQGLQFLFEYFSETQRNKGNFPGRFSGRQFSNSRSEMNVSTLELGDSALYLCASSPGQLYGYTFGSGTRLTVV.

This chain links TRBV7-9 with TRBJ2-5; D may be TRBD2 (6 bases). Trimming took 5 bases from V and 3 from J, leaving 16 bases between them. The germline V gene has CDR1 SEHNR and CDR2 FQNEAQ (reference sequence). The CDR3 is 15 amino acids. The DNA of the CDR3 is TGTGCCAGCAGCCCCATAAACCTAGCGAAAGAGACCCAGTACTTC. Translation gives CASSPINLAKETQYF.

The chain uses TRBV13 and TRBJ1-1; D unclear. This CDR3 has 12 amino acids. V was cut by 5 bases and J by 0 bases, with 4 bases left in between. Germline CDR1 reads PRHDT; CDR2 reads FYEKMQ (reference sequence). The CDR3 protein is CASSQMNTEAFF. The CDR3 bases are TGTGCCAGCAGCCAGATGAACACTGAAGCTTTCTTT.

The gene calls are TRBV30 and TRBJ2-7, with D possibly matching TRBD2 (6 bases). There are 14 residues in the CDR3. Trimming cost V 3 bases and J 5 bases, with 17 bases left between them. Germline V gene sequence: CDR1 GTSNPN, CDR2 SVGIG (reference sequence). The CDR3 sequence: CAWSMMSSVDEQYF. In nucleotides, the CDR3 is TGTGCCTGGAGCATGATGTCTAGCGTGGACGAGCAGTACTTC.

CDR3: CASSRGLNTEAFF. CDR3 in DNA: TGTGCCAGCTCACGGGGCCTGAACACTGAAGCTTTCTTT. The chain couples TRBV18 to TRBJ1-1; perhaps TRBD1 as D (5 bases). This CDR3 spans 13 amino acids. Germline values: CDR1 KGHSH, CDR2 LQKENI. Trimming stripped 4 bases from V and 0 bases from J, with 6 bases between.

The chain uses TRBV2 and TRBJ1-2; perhaps TRBD1 as D (5 bases). V lost 6 bases and J 5 bases, leaving 10 bases between the germline ends. The germline CDR1 and CDR2 sequences are SNHLY and FYNNEI. The CDR3 contains 12 residues. This chain's CDR3 is CASSGRVYGYTF. The CDR3 DNA sequence: TGTGCCAGCAGCGGCAGGGTTTATGGCTACACCTTC.

The V and J genes are TRBV7-9 and TRBJ1-6, with 10 bases lining up with TRBD1. Looked up from germline, CDR1 is SEHNR and CDR2 is FQNEAQ (reference sequence). The V and J ends lost 7 bases and 10 bases, in that order; junction bases with no gene match: 7. The CDR3 consists of 14 residues. The CDR3 DNA sequence: TGTGCCAGCATCTCGGGACAGGGGTTGTCACCCCTCCACTTT. Translated: CASISGQGLSPLHF.